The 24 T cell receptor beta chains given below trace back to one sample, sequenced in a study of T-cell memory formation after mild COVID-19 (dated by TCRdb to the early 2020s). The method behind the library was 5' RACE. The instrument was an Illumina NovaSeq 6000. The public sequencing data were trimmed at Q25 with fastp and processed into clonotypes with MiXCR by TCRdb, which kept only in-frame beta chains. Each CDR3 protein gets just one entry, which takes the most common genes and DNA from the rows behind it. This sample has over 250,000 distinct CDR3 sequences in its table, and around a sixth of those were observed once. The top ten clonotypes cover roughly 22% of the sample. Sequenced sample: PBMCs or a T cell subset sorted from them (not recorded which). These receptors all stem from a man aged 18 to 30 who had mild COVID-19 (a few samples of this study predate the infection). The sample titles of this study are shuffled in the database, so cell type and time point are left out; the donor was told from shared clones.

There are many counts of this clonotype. The CDR3 sequence: CASSLSSGWGTEQYV. CDR3 nucleotides: TGCGCCAGCAGCTTGTCTTCTGGGTGGGGTACGGAGCAGTACGTC. The chain joins TRBV5-1 to TRBJ2-7; no clear D gene. V shed 1 base and J shed 7 bases, with 18 bases lying between them. Per germline, CDR1 SGHRS and CDR2 YFSETQ. This CDR3 has 15 amino acids.

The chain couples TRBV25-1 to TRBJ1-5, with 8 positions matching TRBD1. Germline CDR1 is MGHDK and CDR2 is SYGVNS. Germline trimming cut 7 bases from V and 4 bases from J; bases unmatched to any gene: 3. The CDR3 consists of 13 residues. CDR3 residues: CASTGGENQPQHF. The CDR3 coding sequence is TGTGCCAGCACAGGGGGCGAAAATCAGCCCCAGCATTTT.

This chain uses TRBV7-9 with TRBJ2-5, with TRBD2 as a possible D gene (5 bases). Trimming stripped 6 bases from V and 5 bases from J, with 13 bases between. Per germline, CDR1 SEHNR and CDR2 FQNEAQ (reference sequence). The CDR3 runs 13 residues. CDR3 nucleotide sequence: TGTGCCAGCAGAAGTGAGGGCCCGGAGACCCAGTACTTC. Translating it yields CASRSEGPETQYF.

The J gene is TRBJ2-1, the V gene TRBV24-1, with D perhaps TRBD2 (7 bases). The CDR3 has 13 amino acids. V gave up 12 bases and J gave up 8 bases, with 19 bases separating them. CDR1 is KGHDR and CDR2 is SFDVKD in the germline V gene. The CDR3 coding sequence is TGTGCCGCATCTGAGGGGGGGCGGGATGAGCAGTTCTTC. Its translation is CAASEGGRDEQFF.

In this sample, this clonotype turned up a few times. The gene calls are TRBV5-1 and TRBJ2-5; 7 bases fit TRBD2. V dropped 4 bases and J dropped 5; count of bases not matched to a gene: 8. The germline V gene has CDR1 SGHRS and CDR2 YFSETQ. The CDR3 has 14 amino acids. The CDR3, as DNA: TGCGCCAGCAGCACCTCAGCGGGGTCGGAGACCCAGTACTTC. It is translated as CASSTSAGSETQYF.

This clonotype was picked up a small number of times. CDR3: CSASDSYEQYF. CDR3 sequence (DNA): TGCAGTGCATCGGACAGCTACGAGCAGTACTTC. The chain carries TRBV20-1 and TRBJ2-7; D possibly corresponds to TRBD1 (6 bases). The CDR3 runs to 11 residues. Between the trimmed V and J ends, which lost 6 bases and 3 bases, there was a span of 9 bases. Germline CDR1 and CDR2: DFQATT and SNEGSKA (reference sequence).

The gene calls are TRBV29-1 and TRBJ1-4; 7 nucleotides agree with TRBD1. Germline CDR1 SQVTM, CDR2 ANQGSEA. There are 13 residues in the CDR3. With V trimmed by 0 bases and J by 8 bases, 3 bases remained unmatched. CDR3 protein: CSVEERGREKLFF. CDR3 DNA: TGCAGCGTTGAAGAGAGGGGGCGCGAAAAACTGTTTTTT.

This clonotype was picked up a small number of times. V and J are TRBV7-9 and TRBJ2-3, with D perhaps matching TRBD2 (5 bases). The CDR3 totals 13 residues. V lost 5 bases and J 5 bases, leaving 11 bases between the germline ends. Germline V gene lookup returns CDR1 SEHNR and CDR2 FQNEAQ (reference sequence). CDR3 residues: CASSGLRGDTQYF. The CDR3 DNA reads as TGTGCCAGCAGCGGCTTACGGGGAGATACGCAGTATTTT.

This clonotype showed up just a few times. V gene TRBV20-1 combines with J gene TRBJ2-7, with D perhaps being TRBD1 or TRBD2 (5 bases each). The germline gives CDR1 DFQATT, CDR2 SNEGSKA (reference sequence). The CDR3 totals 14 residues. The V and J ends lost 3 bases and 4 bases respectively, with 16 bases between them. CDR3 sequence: CSASKAGRTYEQYF. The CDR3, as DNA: TGCAGTGCTAGTAAGGCAGGGAGAACGTACGAGCAGTACTTC.

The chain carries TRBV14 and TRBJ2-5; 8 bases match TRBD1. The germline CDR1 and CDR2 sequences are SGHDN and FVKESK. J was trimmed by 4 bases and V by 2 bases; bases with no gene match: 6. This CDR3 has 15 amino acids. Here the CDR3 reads CASSQMDRVGETQYF. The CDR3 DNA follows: TGTGCCAGCAGCCAAATGGACAGGGTGGGAGAGACCCAGTACTTC. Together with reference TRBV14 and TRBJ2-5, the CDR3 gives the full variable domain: EAGVTQFPSHSVIEKGQTVTLRCDPISGHDNLYWYRRVMGKEIKFLLHFVKESKQDESGMPNNRFLAERTGGTYSTLKVQPAELEDSGVYFCASSQMDRVGETQYFGPGTRLLVL.

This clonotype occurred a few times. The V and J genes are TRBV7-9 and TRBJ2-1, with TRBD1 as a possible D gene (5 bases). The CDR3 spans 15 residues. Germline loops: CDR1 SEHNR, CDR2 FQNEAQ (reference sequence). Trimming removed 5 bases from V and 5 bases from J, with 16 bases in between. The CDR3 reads CASSRSQGYNNEQFF. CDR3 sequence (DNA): TGTGCCAGCAGCCGGTCCCAGGGCTACAACAATGAGCAGTTCTTC.

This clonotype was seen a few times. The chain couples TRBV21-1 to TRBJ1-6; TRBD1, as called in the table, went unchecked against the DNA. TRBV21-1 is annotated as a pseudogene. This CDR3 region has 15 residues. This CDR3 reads CASSTRQGVSSPLHF. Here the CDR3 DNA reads TGTGCCAGCAGCACAAGACAGGGTGTAAGTTCACCCCTCCACTTT.

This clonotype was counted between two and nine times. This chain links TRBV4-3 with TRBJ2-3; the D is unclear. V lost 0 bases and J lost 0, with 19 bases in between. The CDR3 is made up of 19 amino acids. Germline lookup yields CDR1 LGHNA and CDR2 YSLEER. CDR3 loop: CASSQDGIGSTPSTDTQYF. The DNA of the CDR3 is TGCGCCAGCAGCCAAGATGGAATCGGTTCAACCCCTAGCACAGATACGCAGTATTTT.

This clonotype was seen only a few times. The CDR3 reads CAISPGNYEQYV. CDR3 nucleotides: TGTGCCATCAGCCCAGGGAACTACGAGCAGTACGTC. This chain joins TRBV10-3 and TRBJ2-7; tentatively, D is TRBD1 (5 bases). V was shortened by 6 bases and J by 3 bases, with 9 bases between the two germline ends. Germline V gene data show CDR1 as ENHRY and CDR2 as SYGVKD. CDR3 length equals 12 residues.

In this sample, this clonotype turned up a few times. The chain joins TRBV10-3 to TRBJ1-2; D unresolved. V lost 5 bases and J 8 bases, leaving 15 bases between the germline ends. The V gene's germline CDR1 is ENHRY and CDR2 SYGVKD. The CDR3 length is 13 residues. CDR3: CAISTTATNGYTF. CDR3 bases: TGTGCCATCAGTACAACGGCCACGAACGGCTACACCTTC.

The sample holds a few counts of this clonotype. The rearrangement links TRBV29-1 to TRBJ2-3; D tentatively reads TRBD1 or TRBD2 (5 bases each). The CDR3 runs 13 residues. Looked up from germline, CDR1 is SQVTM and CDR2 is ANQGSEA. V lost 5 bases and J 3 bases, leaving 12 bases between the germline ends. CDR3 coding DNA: TGCAGCGTTTGCCGGGGCAGGACAGATACGCAGTATTTT. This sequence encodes CSVCRGRTDTQYF.

The CDR3 loop reads CASSFGASAGETQYF. As DNA, the CDR3 is TGTGCCAGCAGTTTTGGAGCGTCCGCGGGAGAGACGCAGTATTTT. The gene calls are TRBV12-3 or TRBV12-4 and TRBJ2-3; 7 nucleotides line up with TRBD2. With 3 bases clipped from V and 9 bases from J, the junction kept 12 bases outside the gene matches. CDR3 length: 15 residues.

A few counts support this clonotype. CDR3 sequence (DNA): TGTGCCAGCAGCCGAGGGCAGGGAGCCCTCACAGATACGCAGTATTTT. It is translated as CASSRGQGALTDTQYF. The chain carries TRBV7-3 and TRBJ2-3; D possibly uses TRBD1 or TRBD2 (5 bases each). The CDR3 has 16 amino acids. Germline CDR1 and CDR2: SGHTA and FQGTGA. Trimming shortened V by 5 bases and J by 2 bases, and 17 bases separated the two germline ends.

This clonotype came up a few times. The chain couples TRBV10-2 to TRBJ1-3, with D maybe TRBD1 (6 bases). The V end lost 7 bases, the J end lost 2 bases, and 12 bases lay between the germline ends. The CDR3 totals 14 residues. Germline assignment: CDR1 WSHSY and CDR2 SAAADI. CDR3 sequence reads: CASTDKGAGNTIYF. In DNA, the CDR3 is TGCGCCAGCACCGATAAGGGGGCTGGAAACACCATATATTTT.

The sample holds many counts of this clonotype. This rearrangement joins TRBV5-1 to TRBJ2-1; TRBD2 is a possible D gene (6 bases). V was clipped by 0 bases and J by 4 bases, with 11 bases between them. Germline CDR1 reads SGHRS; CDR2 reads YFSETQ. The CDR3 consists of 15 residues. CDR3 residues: CASSLEGAGYNEQFF. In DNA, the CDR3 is TGCGCCAGCAGCTTGGAGGGTGCGGGGTACAATGAGCAGTTCTTC.

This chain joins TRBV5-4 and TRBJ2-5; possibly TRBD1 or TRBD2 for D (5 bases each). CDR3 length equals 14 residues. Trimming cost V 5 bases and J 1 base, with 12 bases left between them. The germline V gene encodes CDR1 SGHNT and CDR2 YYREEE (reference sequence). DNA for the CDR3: TGTGCCAGCAGGGACTGGGGCGGCCAAGAGACCCAGTACTTC. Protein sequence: CASRDWGGQETQYF.

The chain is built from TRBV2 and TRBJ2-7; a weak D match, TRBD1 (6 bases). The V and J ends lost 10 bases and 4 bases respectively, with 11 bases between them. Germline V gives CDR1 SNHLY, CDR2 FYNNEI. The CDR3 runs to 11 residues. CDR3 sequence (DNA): TGTGCCACAGGGGTTAAGTACGAGCAGTACTTC. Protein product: CATGVKYEQYF.

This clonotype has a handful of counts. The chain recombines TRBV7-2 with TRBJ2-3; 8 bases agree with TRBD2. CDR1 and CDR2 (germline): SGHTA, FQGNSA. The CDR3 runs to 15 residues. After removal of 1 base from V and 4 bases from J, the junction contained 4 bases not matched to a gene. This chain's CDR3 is CASSLGVAGSDTQYF. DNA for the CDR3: TGTGCCAGCAGCTTAGGGGTAGCGGGGTCAGATACGCAGTATTTT.

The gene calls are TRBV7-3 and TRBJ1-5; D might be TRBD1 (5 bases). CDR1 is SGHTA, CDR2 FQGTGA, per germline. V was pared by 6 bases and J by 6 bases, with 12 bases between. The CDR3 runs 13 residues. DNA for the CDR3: TGTGCCAGCAGTTACGGGAGGGGTCAGCCCCAGCATTTT. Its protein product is CASSYGRGQPQHF.